This TCR beta chain emerged from a study of cytomegalovirus exposure and HLA in healthy donors (dated by TCRdb to the late 2010s). Context from the whole study: An earlier analysis of roughly 500 of the donors reported under 300 Gb of sequence data and around 110 million unique TCR beta sequences obtained from about 170 million T cells. Among some 410 genotyped donors of the cohort, an average of around 220,000 unique TCR beta nucleotide sequences was sequenced per donor, of which about 18% were non-productive. Of the roughly 430 genotyped donors, approximately 83% fell in the genetic ancestry cluster associated with self-reported Caucasian donors. Because of strong linkage in the cohort, roughly five DR-DQ haplotypes were treated as single units for association and clustering. Roughly 310 gigabases of sequencing data and 70 million to 85 million unique TCR sequences were included in an early release covering over 600 HLA-typed donors. The aim of the study was to test whether cataloging public T cell receptors could identify signatures of past pathogen exposure. Rather than using new phenotypic data, the later analysis identified candidate immune exposures from TCR beta sequences and from how often those sequences occurred across donors. The study used immunosequencing to profile the T cell repertoires of more than 650 subjects and linked those repertoires to cytomegalovirus serostatus. All discovery cohort repertoires had been generated on a single sequencing platform. Along with the approximately 670-subject first cohort, a separate validation cohort of over a hundred different subjects was used. Genome-wide SNP genotypes for about 65% of the roughly 670 donors were used in a later genetic analysis, which treated that subset as a discovery cohort. To predict cytomegalovirus infection status, the study brought together high-throughput TCR immunosequencing, statistical association of individual TCRs with disease status, and machine learning. Typing coverage differed by locus: A, B, C, DRB1 and DQB1 were typed in roughly 620-630 donors, DQA1 in about 500, DPA1 in around 600, and DPB1 in 472. To study patterns of TCR occurrence, a later analysis re-analyzed previously published TCR beta repertoires from several hundred donors and added high-resolution HLA genotyping. An earlier analysis of several hundred of the donors applied high-throughput TCR beta sequencing to assess whether each TCR beta V gene segment acted as functional or pseudogenic. Donor age, sex, ethnicity and CMV serostatus were compiled together with the repertoire data. Both class I and class II loci were covered by HLA typing, at four-digit resolution.

The library was made by the immunoSEQ multiplex PCR assay. For the multiplex PCR, a mixture combining 60 forward primers for TCR Vbeta segments and 13 reverse primers for TCR Jbeta segments was used. Amplification of the CDR3 region of rearranged TCR beta genes was performed with a multiplex PCR assay on genomic DNA. The Illumina HiSeq System was used to sequence the amplified TCR beta libraries as 87-base-pair reads. Processing in the source paper ran as follows. A later analysis counted 65 million to 90 million unique TCR beta chains across the 690 or so repertoires, and some 11 million of these chains were shared by at least two donors. To remove PCR and sequencing errors, raw reads were error-corrected and collapsed into unique sequences using a nearest-neighbor algorithm that merged closely related sequences. To assign V, D and J gene segments, CDR3 sequences were aligned to IMGT reference sequences. For a sequence to be retained, a match of at least six nucleotides to both a V gene segment and a J gene segment was required. A rearrangement was called productive if the CDR3 had no stop codons and remained in frame with V and J, and every other rearrangement was called non-productive. CDR3 was defined according to IMGT convention as the region running from the second conserved V-encoded cysteine to the conserved J-encoded phenylalanine. Sequences without an unambiguous match to a single V gene segment were excluded from the earlier analysis of 450 to 750 of the donors. In an earlier analysis of 587 of the donors, V segments were called functional above 56.7% productive rearrangements and were called segregating when the between-donor standard deviation exceeded 5%. A statistical classification framework was developed to diagnose cytomegalovirus status using the catalog of TCR beta chain sequences. V and J gene assignment, in a later analysis, came from comparing TCR nucleotide sequences with IMGT/GENE-DB human TR gene sequences. A later analysis assigned CDR3 sequences and most-parsimonious VDJ recombination scenarios with the TCRdist pipeline. In a later analysis, each TCR beta chain was defined by its CDR3 amino acid sequence together with its V-gene family, and reads lacking a unique V-gene family were excluded. A later analysis removed 550 to 650 highly shared, low-generation-probability nucleotide sequences to deal with suspected cross-contamination and a sequencing artifact. For each public chain, a later analysis derived a clonal expansion index from normalized ranks of inferred template counts within each repertoire. A later analysis computed generation probabilities with a VDJ recombination model fitted to out-of-frame rearrangements, and checked the results against IGoR. In a later analysis, hypergeometric tests were used to score TCR-TCR, TCR-HLA and TCR-CMV co-occurrence, with a repertoire-size bias correction applied to TCR pairs. To estimate false discovery rates, a later analysis permuted the HLA or CMV assignments 20 times. In a later analysis, co-occurring TCRs were grouped with DBSCAN, and TCRdist sequence similarity was added when clustering was performed within HLA-allele-positive subsets. Repertoires with fewer than 30,000 or more than 120,000 public chains were left out of co-occurrence clustering, as were four to six repertoires with anomalous nucleotide sharing. The table was pulled from immuneACCESS by TCRdb, which kept in-frame rearrangements only. Such tables lose some clones; where checked, under half of the loss comes from unresolved V genes, and the rest has no known cause. V and J calls and clone size are as listed in that table; D and trimming were resolved from the DNA. For this sample there are approximately 250,000 clones; approximately 84% appear just once. The top ten clonotypes cover 0.2% to 0.25% of the sample.

CDR1 SGHDT and CDR2 YYEEEE were looked up in the germline V gene. Trimming costs V 4 bases and J 3 bases, and their ends lie 10 bases apart. Inclusive of the bounding cysteine and phenylalanine, the CDR3 is 13 residues long. This entry keeps only the CDR3 DNA: 39 bases, framed from base 1. General study outcomes and caveats: The presence/absence analyses assumed that sequencing depth was roughly uniform across donors, and that assumption may not be true. An earlier analysis of around 600 of the donors showed that most TCR beta V segments appeared in productive rearrangements either about 87% or about 30% of the time, which broadly matched IMGT annotations. Specific HLA alleles were associated with 18,000 or so TCR beta sequences at a false discovery rate of 0.05 in a later analysis. According to a later genetic analysis, donors in an Asian-associated ancestry cluster had fewer N-insertions in productive TCRs than the roughly 700-donor mean. The cohort was sequenced for TCR beta chains only, and without alpha or paired-chain data the features that could be detected were limited. A later genetic analysis associated a missense DCLRE1C variant with V-gene and J-gene trimming of TCR beta chains, and an independent cohort replicated the association. According to a later analysis, parvovirus B19, influenza, CMV and Epstein-Barr virus appeared linked to several top co-occurrence clusters. In a later analysis, most CMV-associated TCR beta chains were found to appear HLA-restricted, with HLA associations seemingly driven largely by CMV exposure. According to a later analysis, TCR association rates differed among HLA loci, with DRB1 alleles showing the most associated TCRs and HLA-C alleles showing the fewest. A further reported finding was that TCR beta sequences accurately predicted the HLA-A and HLA-B alleles for most subjects in the first cohort. Because counts were too low, 15 to 20 rarely observed V segments, including chromosome 9 orphons, were left out of the earlier analysis of 587 of the donors. Across donors, most TCR sequences were observed very rarely, whereas some public TCRs were present in many individuals. Correlated functional status among segregating V segments might reflect linkage disequilibrium, but an unknown experimental factor could not be ruled out. A group of highly shared sequence variants was considered likely to be a technical artifact of the sequencing pipeline. It was suggested by the authors that the approach could potentially be generalized to other disease states and immunological phenotypes. In a later analysis, HLA-associated TCR beta chains were found to be more clonally expanded and to have lower generation probabilities than equally common non-associated chains. Cytomegalovirus status was reported to be diagnosed by the classifier with high specificity and sensitivity in both the original and validation cohorts. When HLA alleles, especially DR and DQ, strongly co-occurred, attributing TCR associations to individual alleles was difficult. Three of the identified cytomegalovirus-associated TCR beta chains were confirmed in vitro to be specific for cytomegalovirus antigens. Immune exposure information for the cohort was limited to CMV serostatus. The study gave a list of over 150 TCR beta chains associated with cytomegalovirus. Because some donors lacked HLA typing at each locus, the association tests relied only on the typed subset. Some IMGT-functional V segments, including TRBV6-2 and TRBV6-3, could not be distinguished by the 87-base-pair reads and were therefore excluded.

Comments on this clone: Its antigen has not been determined. No much larger clone exists at a distance of one base, and base qualities are not known.

The cohort was made up of around 720 healthy bone marrow donors. At the time of sampling, every cohort member was nominally healthy, though immune exposures that went unrecorded were likely present. The donor tested CMV seronegative and was one of the 352 seronegative cohort members. Every donor gave a peripheral blood sample, and the peripheral blood mononuclear cells from that sample were used for TCR beta sequencing. The Qiagen DNeasy Blood Extraction Kit was used to extract genomic DNA from the blood cell samples. The clonotype originates from a girl aged 2-15 years in good health and CMV-seronegative. This chain joins TRBV5-6 to TRBJ2-5, with the D segment identity uncertain. The specimen sequenced was PBMCs. The DNA sequence follows: TGTGCCAGCAGCACCGCTAGAAAAGAGACCCAGTACTTC. It codes for CASSTARKETQYF.